The 19 T cell receptor beta chains below all came from one sample that was sequenced in a study of T cells in Graves' hyperthyroidism and ophthalmopathy. Amplification yielded TCR beta CDR3 regions, with RNA transcripts as the source. HTBI primers drove first-round RT-PCR of the TCR CDR3. TCRdb called the multiplex PCR reads again in MiXCR, with one record for every CDR3 protein. The sample consists of over 700,000 distinct CDR3 sequences, 18% of them appearing once. Material: blood. The origin of the receptors is a woman aged 50 to 60 with Graves' hyperthyroidism that later progressed to Graves' ophthalmopathy.

This clonotype was seen a handful of times. This sequence joins TRBV6-1 and TRBJ1-2, with D perhaps TRBD1 (6 bases). Looked up from germline, CDR1 is MNHNS and CDR2 is SASEGT. The V end lost 11 bases, the J end lost 9 bases, and 10 bases lay between the germline ends. The CDR3 covers 9 residues. The CDR3 region has the DNA TGTGCCGTGGGGGCGAGCTACACCTTC. As protein: CAVGASYTF.

This clonotype was counted a few times. This sequence joins TRBV9 and TRBJ2-7; the D gene is possibly TRBD1 (6 bases). The CDR3 contains 15 residues. Deletions cut 3 bases from V and 0 bases from J, with 13 bases between. Germline V lookup: CDR1 SGDLS, CDR2 YYNGEE. The CDR3 is CASSAQGSGSYEQYF. The DNA for the CDR3 is TGTGCCAGCAGCGCACAGGGTTCAGGCTCCTACGAGCAGTACTTC.

This clonotype was counted at least ten times. CDR3 sequence: CASSPSGGGGKETQYF. CDR3 DNA: TGTGCCAGCAGCCCGTCTGGGGGAGGGGGAAAAGAGACCCAGTACTTC. This chain connects TRBV11-2 to TRBJ2-5, with TRBD2 as a possible D gene (7 bases). The V gene lost 5 bases and the J gene lost 3 bases, with 19 bases spanning the gap. The CDR3 consists of 16 residues. Germline loops: CDR1 SGHAT, CDR2 FQNNGV. Full variable domain (outside the CDR3, taken from reference TRBV11-2 and TRBJ2-5): EAGVAQSPRYKIIEKRQSVAFWCNPISGHATLYWYQQILGQGPKLLIQFQNNGVVDDSQLPKDRFSAERLKGVDSTLKIQPAKLEDSAVYLCASSPSGGGGKETQYFGPGTRLLVL.

The sample holds many counts of this clonotype. The V gene is TRBV20-1, the J gene TRBJ2-7; no clear D. The V and J ends lost 3 bases and 5 bases respectively, with 11 bases between them. This CDR3 has 12 amino acids. Germline V gives CDR1 DFQATT, CDR2 SNEGSKA (reference sequence). CDR3 sequence: CSASRVRHEQYF. As DNA, the CDR3 is TGCAGTGCTAGTCGAGTACGCCACGAGCAGTACTTC.

This clonotype was counted between two and nine times. The chain uses TRBV4-1 and TRBJ1-2, with D unresolved. V was cut by 0 bases and J by 4 bases, with 12 bases left in between. This CDR3 contains 15 residues. From germline, CDR1 is MGHRA and CDR2 YSYEKL. This CDR3 reads CASSQDSTDPYGYTF. The CDR3 coding sequence is TGCGCCAGCAGCCAAGATAGCACAGACCCCTATGGCTACACCTTC.

The chain employs TRBV15 and TRBJ1-4, with a weak D call TRBD1 (5 bases). Deletions cut 1 base from V and 7 bases from J, with 19 bases between. This CDR3 region has 17 residues. Germline V lookup: CDR1 LNHNV, CDR2 YYDKDF (reference sequence). CDR3 nucleotides: TGTGCCACCAGCAGAGGAGACCGTGTGGGGGAGAGTGAAAAACTGTTTTTT. It codes for CATSRGDRVGESEKLFF.

This clonotype was recorded at least ten times. The chain joins TRBV11-2 to TRBJ2-5; 11 bases agree with TRBD2. Per germline, CDR1 SGHAT and CDR2 FQNNGV. J was trimmed by 1 base and V by 5 bases; bases with no gene match: 6. The CDR3 runs to 16 residues. This CDR3 reads CASSRGTSGVQETQYF. In DNA, the CDR3 is TGTGCCAGCAGCAGAGGGACTAGCGGTGTCCAAGAGACCCAGTACTTC. Full variable domain (missing parts from reference TRBV11-2 and TRBJ2-5): EAGVAQSPRYKIIEKRQSVAFWCNPISGHATLYWYQQILGQGPKLLIQFQNNGVVDDSQLPKDRFSAERLKGVDSTLKIQPAKLEDSAVYLCASSRGTSGVQETQYFGPGTRLLVL.

A few counts support this clonotype. The J gene is TRBJ2-2, the V gene TRBV12-5; TRBD2 matches at 9 bases. Germline V gene data show CDR1 as LGHNT and CDR2 as FRNRAP. V was pared by 3 bases and J by 3 bases, with 5 bases of the junction left unmatched. This CDR3 spans 16 amino acids. CDR3 in amino acids: CASGFGRGGDTGELFF. CDR3 nucleotide sequence: TGTGCTAGTGGTTTCGGGCGGGGGGGCGACACCGGGGAGCTGTTTTTT.

The J gene is TRBJ1-4, the V gene TRBV5-1, with D tentatively TRBD1 (6 bases). CDR3 length: 16 residues. V lost 1 base and J 7 bases, leaving 17 bases between the germline ends. The germline CDR1 and CDR2 sequences are SGHRS and YFSETQ. For the CDR3, the DNA is TGCGCCAGCAGCTTGATCCCCAGGCAGGGGTCTGAAAAACTGTTTTTT. It codes for CASSLIPRQGSEKLFF.

This clonotype was seen at least ten times. CDR3 amino acids: CASSAGTINQPQHF. The CDR3, as DNA: TGTGCCAGCAGTGCCGGGACGATCAATCAGCCCCAGCATTTT. V and J are TRBV12-3 or TRBV12-4 and TRBJ1-5; the D gene is possibly TRBD1 (5 bases). The CDR3 is made up of 14 amino acids. Deletions cut 5 bases from V and 3 bases from J, with 11 bases between.

This clonotype showed up many times. The chain couples TRBV4-1 to TRBJ1-3; TRBD1 is a possible D gene (5 bases). CDR1 and CDR2 (germline): MGHRA, YSYEKL. The CDR3 has 14 residues. V lost 0 bases and J lost 5, with 8 bases in between. DNA of the CDR3: TGCGCCAGCAGCCAAGATCAGGGTAGAAACACCATATATTTT. This codes for CASSQDQGRNTIYF.

J is TRBJ1-5 and V is TRBV19; the D gene is possibly TRBD1 (5 bases). The CDR3 contains 13 residues. The germline gives CDR1 LNHDA, CDR2 SQIVND (reference sequence). V lost 6 bases and J 6 bases, leaving 12 bases between the germline ends. The CDR3: CASSPLTGQPQHF. The CDR3, as DNA: TGTGCCAGTAGCCCCCTTACAGGTCAGCCCCAGCATTTT.

The rearrangement links TRBV19 to TRBJ1-1, with TRBD1 identical over 10 bases. In germline, CDR1 is LNHDA, CDR2 SQIVND (reference sequence). Trimming removed 4 bases from V and 7 bases from J; junction bases left unmatched: 3. The CDR3 is 13 amino acids. The chain's CDR3 is CASSRQGAVEAFF. As DNA, the CDR3 is TGTGCCAGTAGTAGACAGGGGGCGGTTGAAGCTTTCTTT.

This clonotype was seen only a few times. The V and J genes are TRBV19 and TRBJ1-2; maybe TRBD1 (5 bases). Trimming cost V 1 base and J 7 bases, with 13 bases left between them. CDR1 and CDR2 from the germline V gene are LNHDA and SQIVND (reference sequence). The CDR3 length is 14 residues. As DNA, the CDR3 is TGTGCCAGTAGTATAGCTAGGGGTCGGCCTGGCTACACCTTC. As protein: CASSIARGRPGYTF.

This clonotype was counted at least ten times. This chain joins TRBV12-3 or TRBV12-4 and TRBJ2-3; 8 nucleotides agree with TRBD2. J was trimmed by 7 bases and V by 6 bases; bases with no gene match: 15. There are 16 residues in the CDR3. The CDR3 DNA follows: TGTGCCAGCAGCCACCGACCGGGACTAGTTATGAATACGCAGTATTTT. It codes for CASSHRPGLVMNTQYF.

The chain links TRBV19 to TRBJ1-2; a possible D gene is TRBD1 (6 bases). This CDR3 region has 15 residues. Germline V gives CDR1 LNHDA, CDR2 SQIVND (reference sequence). Trimming stripped 6 bases from V and 3 bases from J, with 17 bases between. The CDR3 DNA is TGTGCCAGTAGCCTCCAGCGGGGGCGCGACTATGGCTACACCTTC. Protein: CASSLQRGRDYGYTF.

In its sample, this clonotype was seen many times. The chain links TRBV11-2 to TRBJ1-5, with D perhaps matching TRBD1 (5 bases). The CDR3 has 14 amino acids. V was shortened by 5 bases and J by 3 bases, with 11 bases between the two germline ends. Germline values: CDR1 SGHAT, CDR2 FQNNGV. CDR3 loop: CASSPGQPNQPQHF. The CDR3 nucleotides read TGTGCCAGCAGCCCCGGACAACCCAATCAGCCCCAGCATTTT. The whole variable domain, filled in from reference TRBV11-2 and TRBJ1-5, reads EAGVAQSPRYKIIEKRQSVAFWCNPISGHATLYWYQQILGQGPKLLIQFQNNGVVDDSQLPKDRFSAERLKGVDSTLKIQPAKLEDSAVYLCASSPGQPNQPQHFGDGTRLSIL.

In DNA form, the CDR3 reads TGCGCCAGCAGCAAAGACAGGGTCGGCACTGAAGCTTTCTTT. It codes for CASSKDRVGTEAFF. V gene TRBV10-1 combines with J gene TRBJ1-1; 7 nucleotides match TRBD1. Germline trimming cut 6 bases from V and 4 bases from J; bases unmatched to any gene: 8. CDR1 is WNHNN and CDR2 is SYGVQD in the germline V gene (reference sequence). This CDR3 is 14 amino acids long.

The chain recombines TRBV27 with TRBJ2-3; TRBD1 agrees at 7 bases. With V trimmed by 8 bases and J by 2 bases, 7 bases remained unmatched. Germline assignment: CDR1 MNHEY and CDR2 SMNVEV (reference sequence). CDR3 length: 14 amino acids. The CDR3 region is CASAPGQNTDTQYF. DNA for the CDR3: TGTGCCAGCGCCCCGGGACAGAACACAGATACGCAGTATTTT.